The 20 T cell receptor beta chains below were found in one sample sequenced in a study of blood T cell repertoires in COVID-19 (dated by TCRdb to the early 2020s). To prepare the library, the immunoSEQ multiplex PCR assay was applied. TCRdb took over this immuneACCESS table, retaining in-frame rearrangements with V and J assigned. Such tables are incomplete; in checked studies, under half of the missing clones stem from an unresolved V gene, and the remainder is unexplained. The table for this sample lists 400,000 to 550,000 clones; 70% to 90% of them were counted only once. The biggest ten clones account for almost 2% of the sample. What was sequenced was PBMCs or T cells enriched from blood (not recorded which). These receptors all come from a woman aged 18 to 35 with acute COVID-19.

The V call is TRBV11-2, the J call TRBJ1-2; D is unclear. The germline gives CDR1 SGHAT, CDR2 FQNNGV. The CDR3 extends over 15 amino acids. V was clipped by 0 bases and J by 8 bases, with 16 bases between them. The CDR3 DNA reads TGTGCCAGCAGCTTAGATTATAACAGATCTGGCGGCTACACCTTC. It encodes CASSLDYNRSGGYTF.

The CDR3 DNA is TGTGCCAGCAGCCGGACAGGGGCCGAGCAGTACTTC. Protein sequence: CASSRTGAEQYF. V is TRBV5-4 and J is TRBJ2-7; the match to TRBD1 covers 9 bases. Germline-derived CDR1 and CDR2 are SGHNT and YYREEE (reference sequence). This CDR3 is built from 12 residues. The junction had 2 bases not matched to a gene; V was cut back by 4 bases and J by 6 bases.

V usage is TRBV29-1 and J usage is TRBJ2-1; maybe TRBD2 (5 bases). V was pared by 4 bases and J by 9 bases, with 16 bases between. This CDR3 has 13 residues. Germline loops: CDR1 SQVTM, CDR2 ANQGSEA. The CDR3 region has the DNA TGCAGCGTTGTAGGAACTTTAGCGCCTGAGCAGTTCTTC. It specifies CSVVGTLAPEQFF.

V gene TRBV7-3 combines with J gene TRBJ2-5, with 12 bases that match TRBD2. J gave up 5 bases and V 1 base, and 5 bases lay outside the gene matches. Germline CDR1 is SGHTA and CDR2 is FQGTGA. The CDR3 runs to 16 residues. The CDR3 nucleotides are TGTGCCAGCAGCTTAATGGCTAGCGGGGGGGCGGAGACCCAGTACTTC. This translates into CASSLMASGGAETQYF.

The chain couples TRBV7-2 to TRBJ2-3, with a weak D call TRBD2 (6 bases). With 3 bases removed from V and 0 bases from J, the gap between germline ends came to 13 bases. There are 16 residues in the CDR3. From germline, CDR1 is SGHTA and CDR2 FQGNSA. CDR3 DNA sequence: TGTGCCAGCAGCTTCGGGACTCCCTTTAGCACAGATACGCAGTATTTT. As protein: CASSFGTPFSTDTQYF.

The chain joins TRBV24-1 to TRBJ1-5, with 7 nucleotides matching TRBD1. This CDR3 is built from 15 residues. Germline CDR1 is KGHDR and CDR2 is SFDVKD. After removal of 2 bases from V and 6 bases from J, the junction contained 6 bases not matched to a gene. The CDR3, as DNA: TGTGCCACCAGTGATTCGACAGGGAATTTTCAGCCCCAGCATTTT. Translated: CATSDSTGNFQPQHF.

CDR3 sequence: CRATSTDTQYF. The CDR3 nucleotides are TGCAGGGCGACTAGCACAGATACGCAGTATTTT. The chain links TRBV20-1 to TRBJ2-3; the D is unclear. Germline CDR1 is DFQATT and CDR2 is SNEGSKA (reference sequence). The CDR3 runs 11 residues.

V and J are TRBV7-2 and TRBJ2-7; TRBD2 matches 11 bases. From germline, CDR1 is SGHTA and CDR2 FQGNSA. The V segment lost 4 bases and the J segment 3 bases; nucleotides outside the gene matches: 2. This CDR3 is 14 amino acids long. Written as DNA, the CDR3 is TGTGCCAGCAGCTCAACTAGCGGGAGCTACGAGCAGTACTTC. Protein: CASSSTSGSYEQYF. Full variable domain (outside the CDR3, taken from reference TRBV7-2 and TRBJ2-7): GAGVSQSPSNKVTEKGKDVELRCDPISGHTALYWYRQSLGQGLEFLIYFQGNSAPDKSGLPSDRFSAERTGGSVSTLTIQRTQQEDSAVYLCASSSTSGSYEQYFGPGTRLTVT.

This sequence joins TRBV18 and TRBJ2-5, with TRBD1 matching 8 bases. The V gene end was trimmed by 7 bases and the J gene end by 5 bases; junction bases not matched to a gene: 15. CDR3 size: 16 residues. Germline V gene data show CDR1 as KGHSH and CDR2 as LQKENI. CDR3 DNA: TGTGCCAGCTTAAACCAGGGACAGGCTAAAGGGGAGACCCAGTACTTC. Translated, it gives CASLNQGQAKGETQYF.

The chain couples TRBV4-3 to TRBJ2-1; 8 bases are shared with TRBD2. Germline V gene lookup returns CDR1 LGHNA and CDR2 YSLEER. V was pared by 0 bases and J by 6 bases, with 7 bases of the junction left unmatched. The CDR3 has 16 amino acids. The chain's CDR3 is CASSQDVLAEGNEQFF. CDR3 bases: TGCGCCAGCAGCCAAGATGTACTAGCGGAGGGCAATGAGCAGTTCTTC.

As DNA, the CDR3 is TGTGCCAGCAGCCTACACAACAGGGTAGATGGCTACACCTTC. It is translated as CASSLHNRVDGYTF. The rearrangement uses TRBV5-4 and TRBJ1-2, with D perhaps TRBD1 (6 bases). The ends were cut back, 4 bases at V and 6 bases at J, with 16 bases in the middle. Germline V lookup: CDR1 SGHNT, CDR2 YYREEE (reference sequence). The CDR3 is made up of 14 amino acids.

Only one count was recorded for this clone. The chain combines TRBV4-3 with TRBJ1-1; 8 bases agree with TRBD1. This CDR3 contains 15 residues. The germline V gene encodes CDR1 LGHNA and CDR2 YSLEER. V shed 0 bases, J shed 4 bases, and the junction held 4 bases outside the gene matches. CDR3 sequence (DNA): TGCGCCAGCAGCCAAGAACAGGGGGTAGGCACTGAAGCTTTCTTT. Translating it yields CASSQEQGVGTEAFF.

The V and J genes are TRBV19 and TRBJ1-2, with 9 bases fitting TRBD1. The CDR3 covers 15 residues. Germline values: CDR1 LNHDA, CDR2 SQIVND (reference sequence). The J segment lost 0 bases and the V segment lost 5 bases, leaving 4 bases of the junction unmatched. The CDR3 region has the DNA TGTGCCAGTAGTGAATGGGACAGGGCTAACTATGGCTACACCTTC. Translated, it gives CASSEWDRANYGYTF.

The chain uses TRBV9 and TRBJ2-2; D perhaps matches TRBD1 (6 bases). Trimming cost V 3 bases and J 4 bases, with 13 bases left between them. The CDR3 consists of 15 residues. Germline V gene data show CDR1 as SGDLS and CDR2 as YYNGEE. Here the CDR3 reads CASSEAGTPTGELFF. The DNA of the CDR3 is TGTGCCAGCAGCGAGGCCGGGACACCCACCGGGGAGCTGTTTTTT.

The chain links TRBV4-1 to TRBJ2-5; 8 nucleotides align to TRBD1. The CDR3 contains 16 residues. Germline CDR1 is MGHRA and CDR2 is YSYEKL. The junction had 6 bases not matched to a gene; V was cut back by 3 bases and J by 0 bases. The CDR3 reads CASSQGTGRYQETQYF. CDR3 bases: TGCGCCAGCAGCCAGGGGACAGGCCGGTACCAAGAGACCCAGTACTTC.

This chain connects TRBV6-2 or TRBV6-3 to TRBJ2-3, with unresolved D. Germline V lookup: CDR1 MNHEY, CDR2 SVGEGT. The CDR3 has 13 amino acids. Trimming stripped 6 bases from V and 6 bases from J, with 13 bases between. The chain's CDR3 is CASSPLTKDTQYF. The CDR3 DNA sequence: TGTGCCAGCAGCCCCTTAACTAAGGATACGCAGTATTTT.

V is TRBV28 and J is TRBJ2-7, with D tentatively TRBD1 (6 bases). V lost 7 bases and J lost 3, with 7 bases in between. The germline gives CDR1 MDHEN, CDR2 SYDVKM. This CDR3 has 11 residues. The CDR3 spells CASTGVYEQYF. CDR3 DNA sequence: TGTGCCAGCACAGGGGTCTACGAGCAGTACTTC.

V usage is TRBV10-3 and J usage is TRBJ2-7; TRBD1 agrees at 8 bases. V lost 4 bases and J lost 5; bases outside the gene matches: 7. The CDR3 has 14 residues. Germline-derived CDR1 and CDR2 are ENHRY and SYGVKD. CDR3 nucleotides: TGTGCCATCAGTGTGTGGACAGGGAAAAACGAGCAGTACTTC. Residues: CAISVWTGKNEQYF.

The chain has TRBV27 and TRBJ2-5; 11 nucleotides align to TRBD1. With V trimmed by 5 bases and J by 4 bases, 6 bases remained unmatched. Germline V lookup: CDR1 MNHEY, CDR2 SMNVEV (reference sequence). This CDR3 has 15 residues. The CDR3 loop reads CASSTGTGGRETQYF. CDR3 in DNA: TGTGCCAGCAGTACCGGGACAGGGGGACGAGAGACCCAGTACTTC.

The CDR3: CASSLQQSSGNEKLFF. DNA of the CDR3: TGTGCCAGCAGCTTACAACAGTCGTCAGGAAATGAAAAACTGTTTTTT. V gene TRBV7-8 combines with J gene TRBJ1-4; D is unresolved. The V end lost 2 bases, the J end lost 5 bases, and 15 bases lay between the germline ends. The length of the CDR3 is 16 residues. Germline V lookup: CDR1 SGHVS, CDR2 FQNEAQ. Combining the CDR3 with reference TRBV7-8 and TRBJ1-4 gives the whole variable domain GAGVSQSPRYKVAKRGQDVALRCDPISGHVSLFWYQQALGQGPEFLTYFQNEAQLDKSGLPSDRFFAERPEGSVSTLKIQRTQQEDSAVYLCASSLQQSSGNEKLFFGSGTQLSVL.